Given below is one T cell receptor (beta chain) in context. The antigen is not known. This sample was included in a study of cytomegalovirus exposure and HLA in healthy donors. The donors were healthy bone marrow donors. Study-level points and caveats: Reportedly, cytomegalovirus status was diagnosed with high sensitivity and specificity. According to an earlier analysis, most TCR beta V segments yielded productive rearrangements about 87% or about 30% of the time. Most TCR sequences proved rare, with some public TCRs found in many donors.

Primers for the PCR totalled 60 Vbeta and 13 Jbeta. The method was immunoSEQ multiplex PCR; TCRdb's version includes in-frame clones alone and lacks a portion of them. The repertoire holds over 100,000 clones, with roughly 63% as singletons. The sequence was obtained from a woman in her sixties or seventies in good health and CMV-seropositive. Input material: PBMCs.

The DNA of the CDR3 is TGTGCCAGCAGCTTCTCGGACAGGGGGCGCGTAACGGAGGAAAAACTGTTTTTT. Translated: CASSFSDRGRVTEEKLFF. J is TRBJ1-4 and V is TRBV7-2; TRBD1 matches 11 bases. V lost 3 bases, J lost 8 bases, and 14 bases stayed unmatched. The CDR3 length is 18 residues. The germline V gene encodes CDR1 SGHTA and CDR2 FQGNSA.